What follows describes a single T cell receptor beta chain. The entry originates in a study of cytomegalovirus exposure and HLA in healthy donors. Unmatched junction bases numbered 7, after V lost 2 bases and J lost 1 base. CDR3 length equals 16 residues. The germline V gene has CDR1 KGHSH and CDR2 LQKENI. Repertoires were generated with immunoSEQ multiplex PCR, while TCRdb's copy carries only in-frame clones and drops some. This table holds 260,000 or so clones, roughly 90% found once. The sample consisted of PBMCs. The sequence came from a woman aged 18-35 years in good health and CMV-seronegative. The gene calls are TRBV18 and TRBJ2-5; the match to TRBD2 covers 7 bases. The CDR3 spells CASSPYISSGQETQYF. CDR3 DNA: TGTGCCAGCTCACCATATATATCTAGCGGCCAAGAGACCCAGTACTTC.